This T cell receptor (beta chain) was documented in a study of regulatory T cells in long-lasting Graves disease. V was clipped by 0 bases and J by 5 bases, with 6 bases between them. CDR1 is SGHKS, CDR2 YYEKEE, per germline (reference sequence). The CDR3 totals 13 residues. Time point noted: persistent/refractory GD, antithyroid drugs over 5 years with positive TRAb. The TCR library used RNA extracted from PBMCs. One endocrinology department in Xi'an, China, was where patients came from. Arm-PCR of CDR3 regions and iRepertoire HTBI primers were used to build TCR beta libraries. TCRdb re-called the multiplex PCR reads through MiXCR, storing one row per CDR3 protein. The profile shows 700,000 or so distinct CDR3 sequences, 30% of them singletons. To note about this clonotype: Antigen: not known.

General study points: Not thyroid tissue but only peripheral blood was studied. Whereas new patients shared 950 to 1,000 public clonotypes, persistent patients shared more, at about 2,500.

The rearrangement uses TRBV5-5 and TRBJ2-1, with unresolved D. The sequenced sample was peripheral blood mononuclear cells (PBMCs), obtained when the disease was refractory, from a patient treated with antithyroid drugs. The TCR originated in a female donor with Graves disease. CDR3 nucleotide sequence: TGTGCCAGCAGCTTGGGACTTCACAATGAGCAGTTCTTC. Translating gives CASSLGLHNEQFF.